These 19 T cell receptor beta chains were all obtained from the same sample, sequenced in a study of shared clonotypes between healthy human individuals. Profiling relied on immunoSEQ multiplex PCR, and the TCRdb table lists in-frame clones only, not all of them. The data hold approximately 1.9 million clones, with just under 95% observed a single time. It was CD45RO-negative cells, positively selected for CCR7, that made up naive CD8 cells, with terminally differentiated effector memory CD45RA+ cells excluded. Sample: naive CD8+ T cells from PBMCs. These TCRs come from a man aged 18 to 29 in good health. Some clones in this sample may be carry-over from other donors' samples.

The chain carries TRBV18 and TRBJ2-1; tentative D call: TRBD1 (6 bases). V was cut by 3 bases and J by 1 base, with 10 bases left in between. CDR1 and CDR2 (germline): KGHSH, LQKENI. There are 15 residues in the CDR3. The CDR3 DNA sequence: TGTGCCAGCTCACCGCAGGGGTCGTCCTACAATGAGCAGTTCTTC. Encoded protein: CASSPQGSSYNEQFF.

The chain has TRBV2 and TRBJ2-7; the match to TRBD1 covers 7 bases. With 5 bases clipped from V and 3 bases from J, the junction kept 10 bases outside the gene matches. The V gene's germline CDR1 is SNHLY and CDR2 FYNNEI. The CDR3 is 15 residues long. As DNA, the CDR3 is TGTGCCAGCAGTCGACCCGGGACAGCTTTCTACGAGCAGTACTTC. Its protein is CASSRPGTAFYEQYF.

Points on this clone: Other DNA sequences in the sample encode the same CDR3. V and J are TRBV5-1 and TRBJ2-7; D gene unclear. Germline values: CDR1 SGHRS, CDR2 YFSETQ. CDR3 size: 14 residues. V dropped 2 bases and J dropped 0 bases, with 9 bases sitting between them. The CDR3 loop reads CASSFSGSSYEQYF. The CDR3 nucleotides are TGCGCCAGCAGCTTCTCTGGTAGCTCCTACGAGCAGTACTTC.

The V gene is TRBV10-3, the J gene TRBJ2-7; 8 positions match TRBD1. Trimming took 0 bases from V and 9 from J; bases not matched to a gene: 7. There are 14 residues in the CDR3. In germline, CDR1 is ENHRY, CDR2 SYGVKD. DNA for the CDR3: TGTGCCATCAGTGAGTCACAACAGGGGGTGGGGCAGTACTTC. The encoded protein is CAISESQQGVGQYF.

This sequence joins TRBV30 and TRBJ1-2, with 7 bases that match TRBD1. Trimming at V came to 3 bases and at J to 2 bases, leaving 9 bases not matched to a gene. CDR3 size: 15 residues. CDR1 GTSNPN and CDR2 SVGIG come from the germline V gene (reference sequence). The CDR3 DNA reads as TGTGCCTGGAGCCAGACAGGGATGGAAAACTATGGCTACACCTTC. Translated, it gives CAWSQTGMENYGYTF.

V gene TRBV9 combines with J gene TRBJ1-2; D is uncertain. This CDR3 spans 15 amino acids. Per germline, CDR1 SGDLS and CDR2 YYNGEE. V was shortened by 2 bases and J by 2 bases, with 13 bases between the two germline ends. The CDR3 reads CASSVRTEPNYGYTF. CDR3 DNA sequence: TGTGCCAGCAGCGTCCGGACGGAACCCAACTATGGCTACACCTTC.

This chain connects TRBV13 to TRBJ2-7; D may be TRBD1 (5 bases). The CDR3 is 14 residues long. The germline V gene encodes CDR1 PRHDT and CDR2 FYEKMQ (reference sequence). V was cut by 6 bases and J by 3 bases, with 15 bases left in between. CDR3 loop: CASSPAGRLYEQYF. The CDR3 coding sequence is TGTGCCAGCAGTCCTGCAGGGCGACTCTACGAGCAGTACTTC.

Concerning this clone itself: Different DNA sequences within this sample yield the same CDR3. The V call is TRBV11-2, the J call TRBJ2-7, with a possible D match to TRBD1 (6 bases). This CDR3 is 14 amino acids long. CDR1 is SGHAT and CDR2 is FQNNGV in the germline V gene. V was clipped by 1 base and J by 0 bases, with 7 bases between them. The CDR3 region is CASSLGGGSYEQYF. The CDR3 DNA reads TGTGCCAGCAGCTTAGGAGGGGGCTCCTACGAGCAGTACTTC.

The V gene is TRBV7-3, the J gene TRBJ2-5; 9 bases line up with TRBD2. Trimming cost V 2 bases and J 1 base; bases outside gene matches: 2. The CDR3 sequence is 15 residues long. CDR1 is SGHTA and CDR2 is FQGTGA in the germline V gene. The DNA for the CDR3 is TGTGCCAGCAGCTTAGCGGGAGGGCTCCAAGAGACCCAGTACTTC. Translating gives CASSLAGGLQETQYF. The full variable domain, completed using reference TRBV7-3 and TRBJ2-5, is GAGVSQTPSNKVTEKGKYVELRCDPISGHTALYWYRQSLGQGPEFLIYFQGTGAADDSGLPNDRFFAVRPEGSVSTLKIQRTERGDSAVYLCASSLAGGLQETQYFGPGTRLLVL.

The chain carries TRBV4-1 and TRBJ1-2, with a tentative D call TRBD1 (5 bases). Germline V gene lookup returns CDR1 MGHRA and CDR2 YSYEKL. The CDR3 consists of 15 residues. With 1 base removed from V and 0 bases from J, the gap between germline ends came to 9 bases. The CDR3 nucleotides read TGCGCCAGCAGCCAAGTTCCAGGGACTAACTATGGCTACACCTTC. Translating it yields CASSQVPGTNYGYTF.

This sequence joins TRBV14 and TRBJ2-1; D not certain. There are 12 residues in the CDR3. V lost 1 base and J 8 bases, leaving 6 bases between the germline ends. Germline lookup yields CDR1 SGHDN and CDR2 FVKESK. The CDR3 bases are TGTGCCAGCAGCCAAGGGCGGTATGAGCAGTTCTTC. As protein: CASSQGRYEQFF.

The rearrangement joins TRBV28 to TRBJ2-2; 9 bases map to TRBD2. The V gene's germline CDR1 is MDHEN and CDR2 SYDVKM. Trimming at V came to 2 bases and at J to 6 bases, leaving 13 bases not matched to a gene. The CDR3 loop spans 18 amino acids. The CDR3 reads CASSLPLREGPPAGELFF. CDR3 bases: TGTGCCAGCAGTTTACCTCTGCGGGAGGGCCCCCCCGCCGGGGAGCTGTTTTTT.

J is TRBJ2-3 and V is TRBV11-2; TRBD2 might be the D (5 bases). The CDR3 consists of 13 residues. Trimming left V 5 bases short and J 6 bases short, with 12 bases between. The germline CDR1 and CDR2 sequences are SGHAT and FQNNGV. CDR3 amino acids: CASSHTTGDTQYF. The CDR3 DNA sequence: TGTGCCAGCAGCCATACTACGGGGGATACGCAGTATTTT.

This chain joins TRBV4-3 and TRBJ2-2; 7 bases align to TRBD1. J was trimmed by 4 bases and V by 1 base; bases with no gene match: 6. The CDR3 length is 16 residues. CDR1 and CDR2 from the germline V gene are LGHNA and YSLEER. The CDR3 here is CASSQGTGGATGELFF. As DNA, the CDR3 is TGCGCCAGCAGCCAAGGGACAGGTGGGGCCACCGGGGAGCTGTTTTTT.

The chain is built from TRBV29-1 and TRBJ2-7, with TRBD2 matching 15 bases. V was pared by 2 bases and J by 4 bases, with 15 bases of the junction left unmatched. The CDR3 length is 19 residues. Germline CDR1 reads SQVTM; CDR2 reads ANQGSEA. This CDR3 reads CSVEFRTRTSGRDEYEQYF. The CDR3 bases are TGCAGCGTTGAATTTCGCACTAGGACTAGCGGGAGGGACGAGTACGAGCAGTACTTC.

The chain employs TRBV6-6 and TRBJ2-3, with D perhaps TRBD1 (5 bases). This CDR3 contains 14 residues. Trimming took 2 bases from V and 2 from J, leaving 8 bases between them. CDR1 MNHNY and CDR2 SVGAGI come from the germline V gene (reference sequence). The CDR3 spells CASSYVRATDTQYF. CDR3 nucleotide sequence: TGTGCCAGCAGTTACGTCAGGGCCACAGATACGCAGTATTTT.

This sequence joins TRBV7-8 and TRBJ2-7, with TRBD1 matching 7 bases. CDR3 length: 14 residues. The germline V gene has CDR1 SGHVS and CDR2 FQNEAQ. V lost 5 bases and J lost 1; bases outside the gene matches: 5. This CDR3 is CASSLTGMSYEQYF. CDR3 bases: TGTGCCAGCAGCCTGACAGGGATGTCCTACGAGCAGTACTTC. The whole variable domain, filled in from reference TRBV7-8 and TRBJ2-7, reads GAGVSQSPRYKVAKRGQDVALRCDPISGHVSLFWYQQALGQGPEFLTYFQNEAQLDKSGLPSDRFFAERPEGSVSTLKIQRTQQEDSAVYLCASSLTGMSYEQYFGPGTRLTVT.

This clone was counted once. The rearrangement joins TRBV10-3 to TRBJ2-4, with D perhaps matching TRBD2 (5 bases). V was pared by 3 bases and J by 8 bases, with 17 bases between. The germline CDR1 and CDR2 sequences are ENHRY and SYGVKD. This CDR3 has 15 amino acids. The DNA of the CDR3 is TGTGCCATCAGTGATAGGTCGGGGAAAAAGGACATTCAGTACTTC. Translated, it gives CAISDRSGKKDIQYF.

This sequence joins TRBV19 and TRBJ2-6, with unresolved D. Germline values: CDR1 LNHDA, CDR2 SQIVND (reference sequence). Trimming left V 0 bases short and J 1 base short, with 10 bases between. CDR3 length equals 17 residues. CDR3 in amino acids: CASSIDGSTSGANVLTF. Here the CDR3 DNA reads TGTGCCAGTAGTATAGATGGCAGCACATCTGGGGCCAACGTCCTGACTTTC.